This TCR beta chain is drawn from a study of molecular identifiers for immune sequencing clone quantification. Study information: RNA, taken in replicates from approximately 20,000 or 100,000 naive CD8 cells, was split five ways, with four sequenced.

TCRdb ran MiXCR on the PCR reads and lists one entry per CDR3 protein. The repertoire holds about 40,000 distinct CDR3 sequences, with nearly 25% as singletons. J lost 2 bases, V lost 3 bases, and 6 bases had no gene match. This CDR3 is 16 amino acids long. This clonotype was seen at least ten times. Sequencing was carried out using naive CD8+ T cells from blood, with Jurkat cell RNA spiked in. The subset here: FACS-sorted CD8+CD4-CCR7+CD45RA+ naive T cells. The source is a human donor in good health. Some libraries in this study had Jurkat cell RNA spiked in. The chain employs TRBV12-3 or TRBV12-4 and TRBJ2-5; 10 bases map to TRBD2. CDR3 sequence (DNA): TGTGCCAGCAGTTTGTCGGTAGCGGGGGGACAAGAGACCCAGTACTTC. Residues: CASSLSVAGGQETQYF.